Presented here are 30 T cell receptor beta chains from one specimen sequenced in a study of response to subunit inactivated influenza vaccine. TCRdb passed the RT-PCR reads through MiXCR, listing each CDR3 protein once. Of hundreds of thousands of distinct CDR3 sequences in the sample, roughly 9.8% were seen once. The input for sequencing was PBMCs from blood, taken 35 to 45 days after vaccination. These receptors were collected from a man in his forties or fifties who received an inactivated influenza vaccine.

The V and J genes are TRBV27 and TRBJ2-7; TRBD1 agrees at 8 bases. Germline V gene sequence: CDR1 MNHEY, CDR2 SMNVEV (reference sequence). This CDR3 is built from 15 residues. V shed 0 bases and J 6 bases; nucleotides not matched to a gene: 7. The CDR3 protein is CASSLSGRGRFEQYF. Written as DNA, the CDR3 is TGTGCCAGCAGTTTATCCGGCAGGGGGCGCTTCGAGCAGTACTTC.

This clonotype was picked up many times. The chain employs TRBV29-1 and TRBJ2-4; D possibly corresponds to TRBD2 (6 bases). This CDR3 is built from 14 residues. Trimming cost V 7 bases and J 4 bases, with 17 bases left between them. Germline-derived CDR1 and CDR2 are SQVTM and ANQGSEA. This chain's CDR3 is CSAKRRDGKNIQYF. CDR3 DNA: TGCAGCGCTAAACGGAGGGACGGGAAAAACATTCAGTACTTC.

The sample holds many counts of this clonotype. The V call is TRBV4-3, the J call TRBJ1-4; TRBD1 aligns across 11 bases. This CDR3 comprises 17 residues. Germline V gene data show CDR1 as LGHNA and CDR2 as YSLEER. Germline trimming cut 4 bases from V and 7 bases from J; bases unmatched to any gene: 11. DNA of the CDR3: TGCGCCAGCAGCCCAGCAATCCCGGGACAGGGGGGTGAAAAACTGTTTTTT. Amino acids: CASSPAIPGQGGEKLFF.

The table lists this clonotype with many counts. The CDR3 DNA follows: TGCAGTGCTAGAGGGCACTTCACAGATACGCAGTATTTT. Its translation: CSARGHFTDTQYF. The chain employs TRBV20-1 and TRBJ2-3; D is unresolved. V lost 1 base to trimming and J lost 2 bases, with 7 bases between them. Germline lookup yields CDR1 DFQATT and CDR2 SNEGSKA (reference sequence). There are 13 residues in the CDR3.

This clonotype has more than one count but fewer than ten. The V gene is TRBV30, the J gene TRBJ2-3; either TRBD1 or TRBD2 may fit D (6 bases each). The germline CDR1 and CDR2 sequences are GTSNPN and SVGIG (reference sequence). V shed 1 base and J shed 4 bases, with 12 bases lying between them. This CDR3 is built from 14 residues. The CDR3 DNA is TGTGCCTGGAGTGCGGCAGGGGAGGCAGATACGCAGTATTTT. Amino acid sequence: CAWSAAGEADTQYF.

The chain joins TRBV30 to TRBJ1-2, with D maybe TRBD1 (6 bases). The CDR3 is 12 amino acids. In germline, CDR1 is GTSNPN, CDR2 SVGIG (reference sequence). V was trimmed by 2 bases and J by 8 bases, leaving 12 bases between them. The CDR3 loop reads CAWSRQVGGYTF. DNA of the CDR3: TGTGCCTGGAGTAGACAGGTGGGCGGCTACACCTTC.

J is TRBJ2-1 and V is TRBV5-1; perhaps TRBD1 as D (6 bases). V gave up 1 base and J gave up 8 bases, with 16 bases separating them. Germline V gene data show CDR1 as SGHRS and CDR2 as YFSETQ. The CDR3 is 15 residues long. The CDR3 region has the DNA TGCGCCAGCAGCTTGAGGGCAGGGGTCTCCTATGAGCAGTTCTTC. It specifies CASSLRAGVSYEQFF.

This clonotype was detected only a few times. J is TRBJ2-7 and V is TRBV7-2, with TRBD1 matching over 7 bases. Germline CDR1 SGHTA, CDR2 FQGNSA. V shed 2 bases, J shed 2 bases, and the junction held 3 bases outside the gene matches. The CDR3 has 14 amino acids. This chain's CDR3 is CASSLRQGTYEQYF. DNA of the CDR3: TGTGCCAGCAGCTTAAGACAGGGTACCTACGAGCAGTACTTC.

V and J are TRBV11-2 and TRBJ2-2; D remains ambiguous. Deletions cut 1 base from V and 4 bases from J, with 16 bases between. Per the germline V gene, CDR1 is SGHAT and CDR2 is FQNNGV. The CDR3 has 17 residues. The CDR3, as DNA: TGTGCCAGCAGCTTAGTCTTTGGTGGAACAGCCACCGGGGAGCTGTTTTTT. Protein sequence: CASSLVFGGTATGELFF. The complete variable domain, with remaining parts taken from reference TRBV11-2 and TRBJ2-2, reads EAGVAQSPRYKIIEKRQSVAFWCNPISGHATLYWYQQILGQGPKLLIQFQNNGVVDDSQLPKDRFSAERLKGVDSTLKIQPAKLEDSAVYLCASSLVFGGTATGELFFGEGSRLTVL.

This clonotype appeared many times. The gene calls are TRBV12-3 or TRBV12-4 and TRBJ2-7; D may match TRBD1 or TRBD2 (6 bases each). The CDR3 has 13 residues. V was shortened by 6 bases and J by 7 bases, with 16 bases between the two germline ends. The chain's CDR3 is CASSSGWGAEQYF. The CDR3 nucleotides read TGTGCCAGCAGCTCCGGCTGGGGGGCTGAGCAGTACTTC.

This clonotype was seen ten or more times. In DNA form, the CDR3 reads TGCAGTGCCCATAGCGGGACTCCCTCCTACGAGCAGTACTTC. The encoded protein is CSAHSGTPSYEQYF. This rearrangement joins TRBV20-1 to TRBJ2-7; 8 bases are shared with TRBD2. The trim removed 6 bases at V and 0 bases at J, leaving 7 bases unmatched. Per the germline V gene, CDR1 is DFQATT and CDR2 is SNEGSKA (reference sequence). This CDR3 is 14 amino acids long.

V usage is TRBV20-1 and J usage is TRBJ2-7, with 8 bases lining up with TRBD1. After removal of 6 bases from V and 5 bases from J, the junction contained 15 bases not matched to a gene. This CDR3 is built from 15 residues. The germline gives CDR1 DFQATT, CDR2 SNEGSKA (reference sequence). CDR3 amino acids: CSAQNRDRWLDEQYF. CDR3 bases: TGCAGTGCGCAGAACCGGGACAGGTGGCTGGACGAGCAGTACTTC.

This clonotype was detected a few times. The CDR3 sequence is CASRRKGISYEQYF. CDR3 DNA sequence: TGTGCCAGCCGCCGGAAAGGGATCTCCTACGAGCAGTACTTC. The chain recombines TRBV28 with TRBJ2-7; no firm D call. The germline gives CDR1 MDHEN, CDR2 SYDVKM. The CDR3 totals 14 residues. V gave up 8 bases and J gave up 0 bases, with 14 bases separating them.

This clonotype was seen a few times. The chain is built from TRBV24-1 and TRBJ2-5; D call uncertain. There are 13 residues in the CDR3. Germline V gene lookup returns CDR1 KGHDR and CDR2 SFDVKD. V lost 3 bases and J lost 0, with 4 bases in between. In DNA, the CDR3 is TGTGCCACCAGTGATGGAAACCAAGAGACCCAGTACTTC. Translated, it gives CATSDGNQETQYF.

This clonotype occurred a few times. V usage is TRBV12-3 or TRBV12-4 and J usage is TRBJ1-2, with D possibly being TRBD1 (5 bases). This CDR3 region has 13 residues. The V and J ends lost 5 bases and 4 bases respectively, with 11 bases between them. CDR3 protein: CASSSRVLYGYTF. The CDR3 DNA reads as TGTGCCAGCAGTAGCAGGGTGCTCTATGGCTACACCTTC.

The table lists this clonotype with a few counts. The chain is built from TRBV20-1 and TRBJ2-3, with D possibly matching TRBD2 (5 bases). Germline V lookup: CDR1 DFQATT, CDR2 SNEGSKA (reference sequence). V gave up 3 bases and J gave up 5 bases, with 12 bases separating them. The CDR3 is 13 residues long. In DNA form, the CDR3 reads TGCAGTGCTAGTGGGCGGGTGGGAGATACGCAGTATTTT. As protein: CSASGRVGDTQYF.

The chain combines TRBV20-1 with TRBJ1-1; D remains unclear. Germline CDR1 DFQATT, CDR2 SNEGSKA (reference sequence). V was shortened by 3 bases and J by 1 base, with 9 bases between the two germline ends. The CDR3 extends over 13 amino acids. The CDR3 DNA reads as TGCAGTGCTAGTACAGAGTCGAACACTGAAGCTTTCTTT. Its translation: CSASTESNTEAFF.

The rearrangement uses TRBV10-3 and TRBJ2-2; D uncertain. Trimming stripped 8 bases from V and 8 bases from J, with 12 bases between. The CDR3 covers 12 residues. Germline lookup yields CDR1 ENHRY and CDR2 SYGVKD. The CDR3 coding sequence is TGTGCCATCTGGTCTGGAATTGGGGAGCTGTTTTTT. It translates to CAIWSGIGELFF.

CDR3 sequence (DNA): TGTGCCAGCAGTCCGAGACAGGGGGCAGGATACGAGCAGTACTTC. It codes for CASSPRQGAGYEQYF. This sequence joins TRBV28 and TRBJ2-7; TRBD1 aligns across 10 bases. V shed 5 bases, J shed 4 bases, and the junction held 8 bases outside the gene matches. The CDR3 runs to 15 residues. The germline CDR1 and CDR2 sequences are MDHEN and SYDVKM. The full variable domain, completed using reference TRBV28 and TRBJ2-7, is DVKVTQSSRYLVKRTGEKVFLECVQDMDHENMFWYRQDPGLGLRLIYFSYDVKMKEKGDIPEGYSVSREKKERFSLILESASTNQTSMYLCASSPRQGAGYEQYFGPGTRLTVT.

The V gene is TRBV20-1, the J gene TRBJ2-5; 11 nucleotides match TRBD2. The CDR3 loop spans 14 amino acids. V shed 4 bases, J shed 5 bases, and the junction held 6 bases outside the gene matches. Germline V gene data show CDR1 as DFQATT and CDR2 as SNEGSKA (reference sequence). For the CDR3, the DNA is TGCAGTGCTACCCCTAGCGGGAGGTGGGAGACCCAGTACTTC. It is translated as CSATPSGRWETQYF.

This clonotype was counted a few times. V usage is TRBV20-1 and J usage is TRBJ2-3, with 9 bases that match TRBD2. CDR1 and CDR2 from the germline V gene are DFQATT and SNEGSKA (reference sequence). The junction had 12 bases not matched to a gene; V was cut back by 2 bases and J by 3 bases. The CDR3 runs 17 residues. Here the CDR3 DNA reads TGCAGTGCTAGACCTTTTACCCCTAGCGGGGCGACAGATACGCAGTATTTT. Translated, it gives CSARPFTPSGATDTQYF.

Regarding this clonotype: One base away lies a much larger clone, so this may be a sequencing read error. The chain has TRBV18 and TRBJ2-1, with D unresolved. V shed 2 bases and J shed 4 bases, with 12 bases lying between them. Per the germline V gene, CDR1 is KGHSH and CDR2 is LQKENI. This CDR3 spans 15 amino acids. DNA for the CDR3: TGTGCCAGCTCACCAGGGCATGAAATATACAATGAGCAGTTCTTC. This translates into CASSPGHEIYNEQFF. The entire variable domain, with the rest obtained from reference TRBV18 and TRBJ2-1, is as follows: NAGVMQNPRHLVRRRGQEARLRCSPMKGHSHVYWYRQLPEEGLKFMVYLQKENIIDESGMPKERFSAEFPKEGPSILRIQQVVRGDSAAYFCASSPGHEIYNEQFFGPGTRLTVL.

The table lists this clonotype with a few counts. The chain recombines TRBV7-9 with TRBJ2-5; 8 bases fit TRBD2. From germline, CDR1 is SEHNR and CDR2 FQNEAQ (reference sequence). CDR3 length: 15 amino acids. Trimming at V came to 5 bases and at J to 4 bases, leaving 9 bases not matched to a gene. CDR3 protein: CASSISGGLGETQYF. Here the CDR3 DNA reads TGTGCCAGCAGCATCTCGGGGGGGCTGGGAGAGACCCAGTACTTC.

This clonotype was counted many times. The rearrangement joins TRBV12-3 or TRBV12-4 to TRBJ2-1; 9 bases map to TRBD1. The CDR3 is 16 residues long. The ends lost 6 bases at V and 4 bases at J; junction bases unmatched: 10. The CDR3 is CASSPYRGPMYNEQFF. CDR3 nucleotide sequence: TGTGCCAGCAGCCCCTACAGGGGGCCAATGTACAATGAGCAGTTCTTC.

Only a few counts were recorded for this clonotype. This chain joins TRBV7-2 and TRBJ2-2, with a weak D call TRBD2 (6 bases). This CDR3 contains 16 residues. CDR1 is SGHTA and CDR2 is FQGNSA in the germline V gene. Between the trimmed V and J ends, which lost 0 bases and 7 bases, there was a span of 15 bases. The CDR3 bases are TGTGCCAGCAGCTTAGCGTTTCGGCCCGGGAGCGGGGAGCTGTTTTTT. Protein sequence: CASSLAFRPGSGELFF.

This clonotype appeared a few times. The chain recombines TRBV5-1 with TRBJ2-2; the D gene is possibly TRBD1 (5 bases). Germline V gene data show CDR1 as SGHRS and CDR2 as YFSETQ. This CDR3 has 15 residues. Deletions cut 4 bases from V and 6 bases from J, with 16 bases between. The DNA of the CDR3 is TGCGCCAGCAGCCTAGGAAACGCAGGGCCCGGGGAGCTGTTTTTT. Its translation: CASSLGNAGPGELFF.

The sample holds a few counts of this clonotype. The rearrangement uses TRBV5-5 and TRBJ2-1, with 8 nucleotides matching TRBD2. Germline CDR1 SGHKS, CDR2 YYEKEE (reference sequence). The CDR3 is 16 amino acids. V lost 0 bases and J lost 7; bases outside the gene matches: 9. CDR3 nucleotides: TGTGCCAGCAGCTTGGTCAGGGGACTAGTAGAAAATGAGCAGTTCTTC. Translated, it gives CASSLVRGLVENEQFF.

This chain joins TRBV27 and TRBJ2-2, with 7 bases lining up with TRBD1. V trimming: 1 base; J trimming: 7 bases; junction bases outside the gene matches: 6. Germline values: CDR1 MNHEY, CDR2 SMNVEV (reference sequence). This CDR3 comprises 15 residues. CDR3 protein: CASSLWPQGDGELFF. CDR3 coding DNA: TGTGCCAGCAGTTTATGGCCCCAGGGGGACGGGGAGCTGTTTTTT.

For this clonotype: Mismatch with germline at one junction end may stem from a read error. For the CDR3, the DNA is TGTGCCAGAAGTTTATCTGTGGGCGCCTACGAGCAGTACTTC. Translation: CARSLSVGAYEQYF. This chain connects TRBV28 to TRBJ2-7; D not certain. CDR3 size: 14 residues. Germline CDR1 reads MDHEN; CDR2 reads SYDVKM.

In this sample, this clonotype turned up many times. CDR3 in amino acids: CASSFMRGGLETQYF. The CDR3 DNA reads as TGCGCCAGCAGCTTCATGAGGGGGGGTTTGGAGACCCAGTACTTC. The rearrangement links TRBV5-1 to TRBJ2-5; the D gene is possibly TRBD2 (7 bases). V was shortened by 2 bases and J by 5 bases, with 16 bases between the two germline ends. Germline V gene lookup returns CDR1 SGHRS and CDR2 YFSETQ. This CDR3 region has 15 residues.